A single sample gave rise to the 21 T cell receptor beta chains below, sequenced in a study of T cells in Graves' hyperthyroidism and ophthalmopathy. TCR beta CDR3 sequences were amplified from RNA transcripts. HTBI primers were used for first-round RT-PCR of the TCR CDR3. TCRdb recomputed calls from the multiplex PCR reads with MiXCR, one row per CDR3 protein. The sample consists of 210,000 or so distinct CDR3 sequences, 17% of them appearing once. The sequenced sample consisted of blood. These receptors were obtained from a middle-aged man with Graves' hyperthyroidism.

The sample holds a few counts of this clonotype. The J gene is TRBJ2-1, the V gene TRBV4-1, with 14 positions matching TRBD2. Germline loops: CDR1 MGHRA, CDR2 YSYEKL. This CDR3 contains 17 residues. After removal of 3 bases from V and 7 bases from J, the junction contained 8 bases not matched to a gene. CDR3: CASSQVFRTSGRNEQFF. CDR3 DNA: TGCGCCAGCAGCCAGGTCTTTAGGACTAGCGGGAGGAATGAGCAGTTCTTC.

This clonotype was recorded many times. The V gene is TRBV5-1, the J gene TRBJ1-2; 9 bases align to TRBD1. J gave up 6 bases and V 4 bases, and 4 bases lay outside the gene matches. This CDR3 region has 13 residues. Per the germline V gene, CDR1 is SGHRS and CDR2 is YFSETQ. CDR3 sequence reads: CASSAQGANGYTF. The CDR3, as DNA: TGCGCCAGCAGCGCACAGGGGGCGAATGGCTACACCTTC.

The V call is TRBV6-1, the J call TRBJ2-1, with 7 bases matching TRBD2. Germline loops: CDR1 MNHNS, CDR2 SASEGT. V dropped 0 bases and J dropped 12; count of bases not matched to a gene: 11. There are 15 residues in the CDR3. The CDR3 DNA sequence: TGTGCCAGCAGTGAAGCGGGACTACCGGGACGGGGGCAGTTCTTC. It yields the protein CASSEAGLPGRGQFF.

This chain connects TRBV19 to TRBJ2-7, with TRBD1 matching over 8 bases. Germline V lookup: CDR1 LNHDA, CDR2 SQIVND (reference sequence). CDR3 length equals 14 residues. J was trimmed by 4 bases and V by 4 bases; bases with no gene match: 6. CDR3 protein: CASSKTDRAYEQYF. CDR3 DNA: TGTGCCAGTAGTAAGACGGACAGGGCGTACGAGCAGTACTTC.

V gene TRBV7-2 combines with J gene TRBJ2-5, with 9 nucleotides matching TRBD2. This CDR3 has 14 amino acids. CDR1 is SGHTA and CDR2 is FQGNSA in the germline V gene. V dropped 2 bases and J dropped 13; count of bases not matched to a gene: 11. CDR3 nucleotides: TGTGCCAGCAGCTTAAGGGGGGCGGCGGGAGGGATGTACTTC. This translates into CASSLRGAAGGMYF.

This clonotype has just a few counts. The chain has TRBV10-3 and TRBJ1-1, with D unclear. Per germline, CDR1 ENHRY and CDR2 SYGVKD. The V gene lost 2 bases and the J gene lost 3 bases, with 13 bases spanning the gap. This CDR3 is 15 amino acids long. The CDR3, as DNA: TGTGCCATCAGTGAGATCATGAGGGAGGACACTGAAGCTTTCTTT. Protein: CAISEIMREDTEAFF.

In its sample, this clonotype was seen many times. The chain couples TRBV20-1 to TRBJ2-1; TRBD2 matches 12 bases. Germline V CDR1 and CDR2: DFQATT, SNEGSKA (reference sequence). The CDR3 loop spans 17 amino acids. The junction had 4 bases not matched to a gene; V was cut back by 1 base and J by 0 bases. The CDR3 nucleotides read TGCAGTGCTAGAGGGGGACTAGCGGGCAGCTCCTACAATGAGCAGTTCTTC. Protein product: CSARGGLAGSSYNEQFF.

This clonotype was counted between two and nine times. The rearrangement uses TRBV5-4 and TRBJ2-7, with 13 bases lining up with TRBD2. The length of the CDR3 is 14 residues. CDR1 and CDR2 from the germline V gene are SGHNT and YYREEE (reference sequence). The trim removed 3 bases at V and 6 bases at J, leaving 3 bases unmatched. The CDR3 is CASSSTSGRTEQYF. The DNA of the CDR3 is TGTGCCAGCAGCTCGACTAGCGGGAGGACCGAGCAGTACTTC.

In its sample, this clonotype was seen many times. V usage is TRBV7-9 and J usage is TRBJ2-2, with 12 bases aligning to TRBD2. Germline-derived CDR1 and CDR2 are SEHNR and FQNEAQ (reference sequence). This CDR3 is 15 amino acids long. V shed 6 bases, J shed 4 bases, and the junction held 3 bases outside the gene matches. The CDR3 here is CASRPLAGGTGELFF. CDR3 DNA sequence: TGTGCCAGCAGGCCACTAGCGGGAGGCACCGGGGAGCTGTTTTTT.

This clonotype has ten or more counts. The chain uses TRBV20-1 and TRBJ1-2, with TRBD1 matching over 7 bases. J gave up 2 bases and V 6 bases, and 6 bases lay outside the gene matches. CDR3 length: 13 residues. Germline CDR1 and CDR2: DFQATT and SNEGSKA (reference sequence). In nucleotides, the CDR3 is TGCAGTGCCTCGATACAGGGGAACTATGGCTACACCTTC. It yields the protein CSASIQGNYGYTF.

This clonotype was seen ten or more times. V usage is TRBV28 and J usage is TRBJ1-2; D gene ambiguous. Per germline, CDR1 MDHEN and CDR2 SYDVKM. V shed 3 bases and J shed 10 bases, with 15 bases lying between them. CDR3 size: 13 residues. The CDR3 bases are TGTGCCAGCAGTTTTTTCCCACGCCCCATCTACACCTTC. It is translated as CASSFFPRPIYTF.

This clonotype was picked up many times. This chain's CDR3 is CASSDAGTQYF. The CDR3 nucleotides are TGTGCCAGCAGCGACGCAGGGACCCAGTACTTC. This chain uses TRBV3-1 with TRBJ2-5; D is undetermined. The CDR3 length is 11 residues. From germline, CDR1 is LGHDT and CDR2 YNNKEL (reference sequence). V was cut by 5 bases and J by 7 bases, with 8 bases left in between.

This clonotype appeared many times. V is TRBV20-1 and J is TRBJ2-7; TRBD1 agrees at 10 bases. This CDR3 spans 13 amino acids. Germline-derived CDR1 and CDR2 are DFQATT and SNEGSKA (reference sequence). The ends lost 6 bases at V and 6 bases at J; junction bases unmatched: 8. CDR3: CSAERDRGLEQYF. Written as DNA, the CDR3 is TGCAGTGCAGAGCGGGACAGGGGACTCGAGCAGTACTTC.

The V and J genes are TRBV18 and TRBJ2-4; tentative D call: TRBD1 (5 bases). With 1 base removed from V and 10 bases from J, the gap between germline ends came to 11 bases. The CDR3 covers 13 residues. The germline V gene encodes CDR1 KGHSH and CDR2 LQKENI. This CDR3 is CASSPLGQLIQYF. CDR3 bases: TGTGCCAGCTCACCACTGGGGCAGCTTATTCAGTACTTC.

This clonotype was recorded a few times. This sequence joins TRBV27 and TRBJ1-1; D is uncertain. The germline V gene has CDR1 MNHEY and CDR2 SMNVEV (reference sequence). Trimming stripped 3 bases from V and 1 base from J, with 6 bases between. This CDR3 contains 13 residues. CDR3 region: CASSFLQNTEAFF. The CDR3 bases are TGTGCCAGCAGTTTTCTCCAGAACACTGAAGCTTTCTTT.

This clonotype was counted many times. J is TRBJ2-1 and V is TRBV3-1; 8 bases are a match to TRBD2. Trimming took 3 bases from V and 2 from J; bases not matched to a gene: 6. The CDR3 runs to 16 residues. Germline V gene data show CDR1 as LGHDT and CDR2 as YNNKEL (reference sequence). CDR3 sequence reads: CASSHVAGKAYNEQFF. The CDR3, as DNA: TGTGCCAGCAGCCATGTAGCGGGAAAAGCCTACAATGAGCAGTTCTTC.

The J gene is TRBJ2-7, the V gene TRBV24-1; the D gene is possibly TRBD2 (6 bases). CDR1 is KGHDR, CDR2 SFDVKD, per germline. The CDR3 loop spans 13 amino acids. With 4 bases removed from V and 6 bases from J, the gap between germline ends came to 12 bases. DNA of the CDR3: TGTGCCACCAGTGACACCCAGGGAGGCGAGCAGTACTTC. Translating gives CATSDTQGGEQYF.

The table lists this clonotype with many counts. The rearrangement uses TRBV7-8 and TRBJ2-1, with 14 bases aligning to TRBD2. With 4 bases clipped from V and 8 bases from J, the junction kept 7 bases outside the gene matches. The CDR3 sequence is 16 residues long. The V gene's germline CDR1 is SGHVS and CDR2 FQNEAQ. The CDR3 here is CASSSTGTSGRDEQFF. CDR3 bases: TGTGCCAGCAGCTCGACCGGGACTAGCGGGAGAGATGAGCAGTTCTTC.

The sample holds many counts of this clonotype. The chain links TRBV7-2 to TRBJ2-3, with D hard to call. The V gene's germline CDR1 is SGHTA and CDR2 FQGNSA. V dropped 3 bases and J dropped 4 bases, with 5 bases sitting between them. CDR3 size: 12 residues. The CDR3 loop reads CASSFQADTQYF. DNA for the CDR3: TGTGCCAGCAGCTTCCAGGCAGATACGCAGTATTTT.

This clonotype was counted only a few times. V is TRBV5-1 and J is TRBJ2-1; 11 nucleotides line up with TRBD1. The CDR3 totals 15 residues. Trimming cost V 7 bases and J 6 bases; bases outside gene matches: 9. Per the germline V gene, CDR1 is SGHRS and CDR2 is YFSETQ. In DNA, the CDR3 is TGCGCCAGCGAGTCTGGTGGGACAGGGGGCAATGAGCAGTTCTTC. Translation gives CASESGGTGGNEQFF. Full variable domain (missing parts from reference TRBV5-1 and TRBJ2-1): KAGVTQTPRYLIKTRGQQVTLSCSPISGHRSVSWYQQTPGQGLQFLFEYFSETQRNKGNFPGRFSGRQFSNSRSEMNVSTLELGDSALYLCASESGGTGGNEQFFGPGTRLTVL.

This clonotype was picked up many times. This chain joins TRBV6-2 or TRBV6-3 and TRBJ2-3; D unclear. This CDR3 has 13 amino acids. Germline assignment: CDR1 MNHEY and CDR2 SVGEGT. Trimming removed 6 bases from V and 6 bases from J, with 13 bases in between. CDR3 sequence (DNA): TGTGCCAGCAGAAAGCACGTTTCCGATACGCAGTATTTT. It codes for CASRKHVSDTQYF.